The rows below give T cell receptor beta chains drawn from one sample of a study of cytomegalovirus exposure and HLA in healthy donors. Clones were read by immunoSEQ multiplex PCR, and TCRdb kept only the in-frame ones, dropping some. This table has about 160,000 clones, more than 70% appearing once. What was sequenced was PBMCs. The receptors come from a man aged 30-40 years in good health and CMV-seronegative. CDR3s include the opening cysteine and the closing phenylalanine or tryptophan. The D gene is left open where the match is weak. Not all rows give a size; the values are once, few, many and, for expanded clones, a class.

>TRBJ1-1|-|-|TRBV29-1
TGCAGCGTCGGAGGGGAGAACACTGAAGCTTTCTTT
CSVGGENTEAFF
>TRBJ2-7|-|TRBD2|TRBV4-3
TGCGCCAGCAGCCAAGATCGTAGTAGCGGGAGGAGGGAAACGACTTGCGAGCAGTACTTC
CASSQDRSSGRRETTCEQYF
>TRBJ2-7|-|TRBD2|TRBV7-6
TGTGCCAGCAGTCTAGCGGGGGGATGGGACTACGAGCAGTACTTC
CASSLAGGWDYEQYF
>TRBJ1-2|-|-|TRBV5-6
TGTGCCAGCAGCTACGACAGGCCCGGGGTCTATGGCTACACCTTC
CASSYDRPGVYGYTF
>TRBJ1-6|-|TRBD1|TRBV28
TGTGCCAGCCTTGGTCGGACAGGGAATTTCGCACCCCTCCACTTT
CASLGRTGNFAPLHF
>TRBJ1-2|-|TRBD1|TRBV27
TGTGCCAGCAGTTTTTCGGACAGGGTTGTATATGGCTACACCTTC
CASSFSDRVVYGYTF
>TRBJ2-5|-|-|TRBV6-5
TGTGCCAGCAGTTACGATTTGGCTGGAGGGACCCAGTACTTC
CASSYDLAGGTQYF
>TRBJ2-5|-|-|TRBV5-1
TGCGCCAGCAGCTTGGAAAGGGGGTACCAAGAGACCCAGTACTTC
CASSLERGYQETQYF
>TRBJ1-3|-|-|TRBV6-5
TGTGCCAGCAGTTTGACAGTGACTGGAAACACCATATATTTT
CASSLTVTGNTIYF
>TRBJ2-7|-|-|TRBV23-1
TGCGCCAGCAGTCAATCAGGGGGCTCCTACGAGCAGTACTTC
CASSQSGGSYEQYF
>TRBJ1-2|-|-|TRBV19
TGTGCCAGTAGTATGGGCCGACAGGAGTATGGCTACACCTTC
CASSMGRQEYGYTF
>TRBJ2-2|once|-|TRBV28
TGTGCCAGCACCCCCGGACAAACGAACACCGGGGAGCTGTTTTTT
CASTPGQTNTGELFF
>TRBJ1-3|-|-|TRBV30
TGTGCCTGGAGTAAGGGGCTTTCCATATATTTT
CAWSKGLSIYF
>TRBJ1-5|-|-|TRBV10-3
TGTGCCATCAGTGAGGGGGGGGGCAATCAGCCCCAGCATTTT
CAISEGGGNQPQHF
>TRBJ1-1|-|-|TRBV7-6
TGTGCCAGCAGCTCACGAGAAGTGAACACTGAAGCTTTCTTT
CASSSREVNTEAFF
>TRBJ2-7|-|-|TRBV18
TGTGCCAGCTCCAGATACAACTACGAGCAGTACTTC
CASSRYNYEQYF
>TRBJ1-6|-|-|TRBV18
TGTGCCAGCTCACGCGACACGGCTCTGAATTCACCCCTCCACTTT
CASSRDTALNSPLHF
>TRBJ1-1|-|TRBD1|TRBV27
TGTGCCAGCAGTTGGGACAGAGATGTGAACACTGAAGCTTTCTTT
CASSWDRDVNTEAFF
>TRBJ2-7|-|-|TRBV5-1
TGCGCCAGCAGGAATACCCTTCAGATCGAGCAGTACTTC
CASRNTLQIEQYF
>TRBJ1-2|few|-|TRBV13
TGTGCCAGCAGCTCCCCCTCTGAGTATCATGGCTACACCTTC
CASSSPSEYHGYTF
>TRBJ2-1|-|TRBD2|TRBV2
TGTGCCAACAAGCTCAGCGGGAGCTCCTACAATGAGCAGTTCTTC
CANKLSGSSYNEQFF
>TRBJ2-7|-|TRBD1|TRBV5-6
TGTGCCAGCAGCCCGGTGGGACAGGGTCGCGAGCAGTACTTC
CASSPVGQGREQYF
>TRBJ2-1|-|TRBD2|TRBV30
TGTGCCTGGAGAATTGAGCGGGGGCGCGAGCAGTTCTTC
CAWRIERGREQFF
>TRBJ2-1|-|-|TRBV6-5
TGTGCCAGCAGTTACCTGCTCGCGGGACCTTATCATGAGCAGTTCTTC
CASSYLLAGPYHEQFF
>TRBJ2-2|once|-|TRBV5-1
TGCGCCAGCAGCTTGGCCAAGACTACGGGCGGGGAGCTGTTTTTT
CASSLAKTTGGELFF
>TRBJ1-3|-|TRBD1|TRBV6-9
TGTGCCAGCAGTTATGGGGACAGGGACTCTGGAAACACCATATATTTT
CASSYGDRDSGNTIYF
>TRBJ2-5|-|TRBD2|TRBV10-3
TGTGCCATCAGTGAGTCCTATCTAGCGGGGGGTTTCCAAGAGACCCAGTACTTC
CAISESYLAGGFQETQYF
>TRBJ2-2|-|TRBD1|TRBV30
TGTGCCTGGAGTGTTCGGGGACAGGGGGCGATTCGGACCGGGGAGCTGTTTTTT
CAWSVRGQGAIRTGELFF
>TRBJ1-1|-|-|TRBV18
TGTGCCAGCTCACGAGACACCTACACTGAAGCTTTCTTT
CASSRDTYTEAFF
>TRBJ2-5|-|-|TRBV7-2
TGTGCCAGCAGCCCCCCTGCGGGGCACATCGAGACCCAGTACTTC
CASSPPAGHIETQYF
>TRBJ1-4|-|-|TRBV6-1
TGTGCCAGCAGTGCAGGGGCAACTAATGAAAAACTGTTTTTT
CASSAGATNEKLFF
>TRBJ2-3|-|-|TRBV30
TGTGCCTGGAGTGTTCGGGAGGATACGCAGTATTTT
CAWSVREDTQYF
>TRBJ1-4|-|-|TRBV19
TGTGCCAGTAGTCCCCGCGGCCATTCAACTAATGAAAAACTGTTTTTT
CASSPRGHSTNEKLFF
>TRBJ2-1|-|-|TRBV5-1
TGCGCCAGCGGCGGGCCTAGCTCCTACAATGAGCAGTTCTTC
CASGGPSSYNEQFF
>TRBJ2-1|-|TRBD2|TRBV27
TGTGCCAGCAGTTTCCAGACTAGCGGGAGAAACAATGAGCAGTTCTTC
CASSFQTSGRNNEQFF
>TRBJ2-1|-|TRBD2|TRBV5-1
TGCGCCAGCAGCTTGGAGGTTAGCGGGGGCTACAATGAGCAGTTCTTC
CASSLEVSGGYNEQFF
>TRBJ1-2|once|-|TRBV30
TGTGCCTGGAGTGTAGTACGGAGTGATGGCTACACCTTC
CAWSVVRSDGYTF
>TRBJ2-1|-|TRBD1|TRBV12-5
TGTGCTAGTGGTTATACAGGGGCCAATGAGCAGTTCTTC
CASGYTGANEQFF
>TRBJ1-4|-|-|TRBV19
TGTGCCAGTAGTACCCGTGGCCTTAAAGCAACTAATGAAAAACTGTTTTTT
CASSTRGLKATNEKLFF
>TRBJ1-2|-|-|TRBV11-2
TGTGCCAGCAGCCCCCTGGGGACCGGGACTCTGACCCGATGG
CASSPLGTGTLTRW